This T cell receptor (beta chain) was recorded in a study of CD8+CD57+ T cells in acquired aplastic anemia. Study at large: Across the sorted CD4+ and CD8+ cells, DNA amounts averaged roughly 3 ug.

V was trimmed by 3 bases and J by 2 bases, leaving 20 bases between them. The CDR3 totals 16 residues. Looked up from germline, CDR1 is SQVTM and CDR2 is ANQGSEA. Using genomic DNA as the template, TCR beta VDJ and CDR3 profiling was carried out. TCRdb recomputed calls from the reads with MiXCR, one row per CDR3 protein. The top ten hold about 29% of the sample, which has 200,000 to 250,000 distinct CDR3 sequences, 61% seen once. The chain uses TRBV29-1 and TRBJ2-7; the D gene could be TRBD1 or TRBD2 (6 bases each). This TCR derives from a human donor in good health. The specimen sequenced was sorted CD4+, CD8+, or CD8+CD57+ T cells (not recorded which) from PBMCs. The CDR3 DNA sequence: TGCAGCGTTGACGGGGGCGCTACGGGATTGACCTACGAGCAGTACTTC. Translation gives CSVDGGATGLTYEQYF.